The 17 T cell receptor beta chains reported below all come from one sample, sequenced in a study of T cells in Graves' hyperthyroidism and ophthalmopathy. The CDR3 regions of TCR beta were amplified from RNA transcripts. Carried out on the TCR CDR3, a first-round RT-PCR used the HTBI primer set. TCRdb reanalysed the multiplex PCR reads using MiXCR and keeps one entry per CDR3 protein. The table includes 75,000 to 100,000 distinct CDR3 sequences, over 50% detected once. The sequenced sample consisted of blood. These TCRs come from a woman aged 35 to 49 with Graves' hyperthyroidism.

This clonotype was detected only a few times. The V gene is TRBV15, the J gene TRBJ2-1; the D gene is possibly TRBD1 (5 bases). The CDR3 covers 15 residues. V gave up 3 bases and J gave up 2 bases, with 11 bases separating them. Germline CDR1 LNHNV, CDR2 YYDKDF (reference sequence). The CDR3 region is CATSRAGNAYNEQFF. The CDR3 coding sequence is TGTGCCACCAGCAGGGCAGGGAATGCCTACAATGAGCAGTTCTTC.

This chain joins TRBV5-1 and TRBJ2-7; 12 nucleotides line up with TRBD1. In germline, CDR1 is SGHRS, CDR2 YFSETQ. The CDR3 is made up of 16 amino acids. The V segment lost 6 bases and the J segment 2 bases; nucleotides outside the gene matches: 9. DNA for the CDR3: TGCGCCAGCACCCGGGACAGGGGGCCATCGACCTACGAGCAGTACTTC. This codes for CASTRDRGPSTYEQYF.

This chain uses TRBV2 with TRBJ1-1, with D unresolved. Between the trimmed V and J ends, which lost 4 bases and 6 bases, there was a span of 15 bases. The germline V gene has CDR1 SNHLY and CDR2 FYNNEI. The CDR3 covers 14 residues. The CDR3 DNA reads TGTGCCAGCAGTGGATTACTGGGTGAACCTGAAGCTTTCTTT. The encoded protein is CASSGLLGEPEAFF.

V is TRBV20-1 and J is TRBJ2-7, with 10 bases identical to TRBD1. With V trimmed by 4 bases and J by 5 bases, 8 bases remained unmatched. CDR1 and CDR2 from the germline V gene are DFQATT and SNEGSKA (reference sequence). The CDR3 totals 14 residues. CDR3 nucleotides: TGCAGTGCTATTCCCGGGACAGGGGACAACGAGCAGTACTTC. Protein product: CSAIPGTGDNEQYF.

A remark on this clonotype: Since a much larger clone is just one base distant, this may be a read error. The chain has TRBV7-8 and TRBJ1-5; no clear D gene. The CDR3 extends over 16 amino acids. The germline CDR1 and CDR2 sequences are SGHVS and FQNEAQ. Trimming removed 5 bases at V and 2 bases at J, with 16 bases between. CDR3 protein: CASSPSRAPCNQPQHF. DNA of the CDR3: TGTGCCAGCAGCCCAAGTAGAGCCCCCTGCAATCAGCCCCAGCATTTT.

The V call is TRBV6-6, the J call TRBJ2-7; D not resolved. The V gene lost 4 bases and the J gene lost 2 bases, with 24 bases spanning the gap. This CDR3 is 18 amino acids long. Germline V lookup: CDR1 MNHNY, CDR2 SVGAGI (reference sequence). CDR3 region: CASSSLHDVIAGTYEQYF. The DNA for the CDR3 is TGTGCCAGCAGTTCGCTCCATGATGTAATTGCTGGAACCTACGAGCAGTACTTC.

This clonotype has at least ten counts. The chain couples TRBV6-5 to TRBJ1-2; the D is unclear. Per the germline V gene, CDR1 is MNHEY and CDR2 is SVGAGI. This CDR3 region has 13 residues. V lost 7 bases to trimming and J lost 4 bases, with 13 bases between them. Written as DNA, the CDR3 is TGTGCCAGCACGCCGGACTTAGCCTATGGCTACACCTTC. It specifies CASTPDLAYGYTF.

J is TRBJ2-7 and V is TRBV4-2; D possibly corresponds to TRBD2 (6 bases). The CDR3 extends over 13 amino acids. Germline values: CDR1 LGHNA, CDR2 YNFKEQ. Trimming removed 3 bases at V and 4 bases at J, with 10 bases between. The CDR3 DNA reads as TGTGCCAGCAGCCAGAAAGGAGGGTACGAGCAGTACTTC. Translation: CASSQKGGYEQYF.

This chain uses TRBV7-2 with TRBJ2-5; 9 bases agree with TRBD1. Germline CDR1 and CDR2: SGHTA and FQGNSA. The CDR3 consists of 15 residues. J was trimmed by 4 bases and V by 3 bases; bases with no gene match: 6. The CDR3 sequence is CASSFGDRVAETQYF. In DNA form, the CDR3 reads TGTGCCAGCAGCTTCGGGGACAGGGTCGCAGAGACCCAGTACTTC.

The chain uses TRBV20-1 and TRBJ2-7, with TRBD2 identical over 7 bases. V shed 6 bases, J shed 4 bases, and the junction held 12 bases outside the gene matches. The CDR3 sequence is 14 residues long. Germline CDR1 and CDR2: DFQATT and SNEGSKA (reference sequence). The CDR3 DNA follows: TGCAGTGCCGTCCGTACTAGCGCGAGTTACGAGCAGTACTTC. As protein: CSAVRTSASYEQYF.

The chain carries TRBV5-1 and TRBJ2-7, with 11 positions matching TRBD1. Germline CDR1 SGHRS, CDR2 YFSETQ. The CDR3 contains 15 residues. V dropped 2 bases and J dropped 4; count of bases not matched to a gene: 5. The CDR3 is CASSFGDRGDYEQYF. The CDR3 DNA follows: TGCGCCAGCAGCTTTGGGGACAGGGGGGATTACGAGCAGTACTTC.

As concerns this clonotype: At one end, the junction sequence differs from germline, possibly due to a read error. J is TRBJ1-2 and V is TRBV10-2; no firm D call. This CDR3 spans 13 amino acids. Germline loops: CDR1 WSHSY, CDR2 SAAADI. CDR3 DNA: TGCGCCAGCAGTCCGACGGTCCTTTATGGCTACATCTTC. Protein product: CASSPTVLYGYIF.

This chain uses TRBV15 with TRBJ2-5; 8 bases agree with TRBD2. Germline V CDR1 and CDR2: LNHNV, YYDKDF (reference sequence). The V gene end was trimmed by 7 bases and the J gene end by 5 bases; junction bases not matched to a gene: 6. The CDR3 loop spans 13 amino acids. The chain's CDR3 is CATTEGGRETQYF. CDR3 DNA: TGTGCCACCACCGAAGGCGGGAGGGAGACCCAGTACTTC.

This clonotype occurred many times. V gene TRBV19 combines with J gene TRBJ1-2, with D tentatively TRBD1 (5 bases). The V gene's germline CDR1 is LNHDA and CDR2 SQIVND (reference sequence). With 9 bases removed from V and 8 bases from J, the gap between germline ends came to 19 bases. The CDR3 spans 13 residues. The CDR3: CASQDNLERGYTF. The DNA for the CDR3 is TGTGCCAGCCAGGACAATTTAGAACGAGGCTACACCTTC.

A remark on this clonotype: The junction departs from the called germline gene at one end, perhaps through a read error. The V gene is TRBV4-2, the J gene TRBJ2-7; TRBD1 aligns across 8 bases. Germline V gives CDR1 LGHNA, CDR2 YNFKEQ. The CDR3 totals 15 residues. The chain's CDR3 is CACSQGDRRSYERYF. The CDR3 nucleotides read TGTGCCTGCAGCCAAGGGGACAGGAGGTCCTACGAGCGGTACTTC.

There are many counts of this clonotype. The V and J genes are TRBV10-2 and TRBJ2-3, with TRBD1 identical over 10 bases. From germline, CDR1 is WSHSY and CDR2 SAAADI. CDR3 length: 18 amino acids. V lost 3 bases, J lost 5 bases, and 14 bases stayed unmatched. The CDR3 protein is CASSDPGTGVVLGDTQYF. CDR3 bases: TGCGCCAGCAGTGACCCCGGGACAGGGGTCGTGTTGGGAGATACGCAGTATTTT.

Worth noting for this clonotype: This may come from a read error, since a much larger clone is one base off. This chain uses TRBV15 with TRBJ2-1; D is unresolved. The CDR3 is 14 amino acids. Trimming left V 1 base short and J 6 bases short, with 10 bases between. Germline CDR1 LNHNV, CDR2 YYDKDF (reference sequence). This CDR3 is CATSRGGLPNEQFF. In DNA, the CDR3 is TGTGCCACCAGCAGAGGTGGCTTACCCAATGAGCAGTTCTTC.